This paragraph reports one T cell receptor (beta chain). Its target is not known. The sample belongs to a study of graft-versus-host responses after intestinal transplantation. Overall study context: Transplants were multivisceral, liver-intestinal, or isolated intestinal.

Processing of graft tissue released intraepithelial and lamina propria lymphocytes. Study-wide points: Circulating GvH clones peaking coincided with falling HvG clones soon after transplant. Some patients had graft-donor T cell macrochimerism. In their allografts, the ratios of graft-versus-host to host-versus-graft T cell clones were high.

CDR1 is MNHNS and CDR2 is SASEGT in the germline V gene. CDR3 length: 11 residues. Some clones are missing from TCRdb's copy, which holds only in-frame ones; the method was immunoSEQ multiplex PCR. The sample has tens of thousands of clones, 87% seen once. The sequences come from ileum tissue, collected approximately 200 days after intestinal transplant. The chain employs TRBV6-1 and TRBJ2-7; tentative D call: TRBD1 (6 bases). This TCR was sampled from a human patient who received an intestinal transplant, so some T cells may come from the graft donor. The CDR3 reads CVTGPLYEQYF. The CDR3 bases are TGTGTCACAGGGCCCCTCTACGAGCAGTACTTC.